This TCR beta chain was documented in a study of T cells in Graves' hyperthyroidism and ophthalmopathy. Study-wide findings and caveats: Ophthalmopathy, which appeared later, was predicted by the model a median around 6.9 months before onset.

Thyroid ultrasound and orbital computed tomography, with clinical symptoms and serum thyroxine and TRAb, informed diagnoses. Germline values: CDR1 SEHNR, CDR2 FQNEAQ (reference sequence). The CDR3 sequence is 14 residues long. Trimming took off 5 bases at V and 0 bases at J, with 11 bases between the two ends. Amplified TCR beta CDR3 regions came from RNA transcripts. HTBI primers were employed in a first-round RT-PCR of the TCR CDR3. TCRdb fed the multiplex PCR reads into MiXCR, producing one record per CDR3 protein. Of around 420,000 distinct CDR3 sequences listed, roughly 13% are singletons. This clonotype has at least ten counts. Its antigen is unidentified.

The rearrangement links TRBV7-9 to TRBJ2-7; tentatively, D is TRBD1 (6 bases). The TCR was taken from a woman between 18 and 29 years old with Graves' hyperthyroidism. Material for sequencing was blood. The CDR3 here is CASSPGTISYEQYF. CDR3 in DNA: TGTGCCAGCAGCCCCGGGACAATCTCCTACGAGCAGTACTTC.